These T cell receptor beta chains were read from a single sample in a study of cytomegalovirus exposure and HLA in healthy donors. Method: immunoSEQ multiplex PCR; TCRdb's copy keeps in-frame clones and lacks some. This table holds 90,000 to 95,000 clones, roughly four fifths found once. The sample taken for sequencing was PBMCs. These receptors were collected from a man aged 30 to 39 in good health and CMV-seronegative. CDR3s include the opening cysteine and the closing phenylalanine or tryptophan. A D gene is named only where the DNA matches it firmly. Some rows mark clone size as missing; the rest say once, few, many or name a class of expanded clone.

TRBV4-2	-	TRBJ2-4	-	16	CASSQDFLAMQNIQYF	TGTGCCAGCAGCCAAGATTTCTTGGCAATGCAAAACATTCAGTACTTC
TRBV27	-	TRBJ2-1	TRBD2	17	CASSLLFGRGDYNEQFF	TGTGCCAGCAGTTTACTCTTCGGGAGGGGTGACTACAATGAGCAGTTCTTC
TRBV7-7	-	TRBJ2-5	-	16	CASSLGRLIRGETQYF	TGTGCCAGCAGCTTAGGAAGACTCATTCGAGGGGAGACCCAGTACTTC
TRBV28	-	TRBJ1-3	-	14	CASSSQAVGNTIYF	TGTGCCAGCAGCTCACAGGCTGTTGGAAACACCATATATTTT
TRBV10-3	-	TRBJ1-1	TRBD1	14	CAIREDRDYTEAFF	TGTGCCATCAGGGAAGACAGGGACTACACTGAAGCTTTCTTT
TRBV7-9	-	TRBJ2-5	-	14	CASSPGTPRETQYF	TGTGCCAGCAGCCCCGGGACACCACGGGAGACCCAGTACTTC
TRBV27	-	TRBJ2-1	-	14	CASSLSRAGNEQFF	TGTGCCAGCAGTTTATCGAGGGCGGGCAATGAGCAGTTCTTC
TRBV7-8	-	TRBJ2-4	-	18	CASSLADRHGVTKNIQYF	TGTGCCAGCAGCTTAGCCGACCGACACGGCGTAACCAAAAACATTCAGTACTTC
TRBV7-2	once	TRBJ1-5	TRBD1	15	CASSSRDRGGQPQHF	TGTGCCAGCAGCTCGAGGGACAGGGGAGGACAGCCCCAGCATTTT
TRBV5-1	-	TRBJ2-1	TRBD2	16	CASSLAGGFSYNEQFF	TGCGCCAGCAGCTTGGCCGGGGGGTTCTCCTACAATGAGCAGTTCTTC
TRBV7-3	once	TRBJ1-1	-	15	CASSKTVRANTEAFF	TGTGCCAGCAGTAAAACGGTCAGGGCGAACACTGAAGCTTTCTTT
TRBV10-3	-	TRBJ1-5	-	16	CAISDSRGVSNQPQHF	TGTGCCATCAGTGATTCCAGGGGCGTTAGCAATCAGCCCCAGCATTTT
TRBV6-5	-	TRBJ1-2	TRBD1	14	CASSQPGQGSGYTF	TGTGCCAGCAGTCAACCGGGACAGGGGAGTGGCTACACCTTC
TRBV19	-	TRBJ2-1	-	13	CASRPDTYNEQFF	TGTGCCAGTAGACCGGACACCTACAATGAGCAGTTCTTC
TRBV6-5	-	TRBJ2-1	TRBD2	15	CASSYRAGGFNEQFF	TGTGCCAGCAGTTATCGAGCGGGAGGGTTTAATGAGCAGTTCTTC
TRBV6-5	-	TRBJ2-2	TRBD1	15	CASRPPTGFPGELFF	TGTGCCAGCAGGCCCCCGACAGGGTTCCCCGGGGAGCTGTTTTTT
TRBV7-3	-	TRBJ2-1	TRBD1	16	CASSLTGTGVRNEQFF	TGTGCCAGCAGCTTAACCGGGACAGGGGTGAGAAATGAGCAGTTCTTC
TRBV7-8	-	TRBJ1-1	TRBD1	14	CASSLGQANTEAFF	TGTGCCAGCAGCTTGGGACAGGCGAACACTGAAGCTTTCTTT
TRBV5-6	few	TRBJ1-6	TRBD1	14	CASSLGDRVSPLHF	TGTGCCAGCAGCTTGGGGGACAGGGTTTCACCCCTCCACTTT
TRBV13	few	TRBJ1-1	TRBD1	15	CASSPGGQGVTEAFF	TGTGCCAGCAGCCCAGGCGGACAGGGGGTCACTGAAGCTTTCTTT
TRBV6-5	-	TRBJ1-1	TRBD1	15	CASRGGNRGTAEAFF	TGTGCCAGCAGAGGGGGGAACAGGGGGACAGCTGAAGCTTTCTTT
TRBV11-2	-	TRBJ1-6	-	15	CASSPRDTTDSPLHF	TGTGCCAGCAGTCCGAGGGACACAACGGATTCACCCCTCCACTTT
TRBV10-1	-	TRBJ2-5	-	10	CARGGETQYF	TGCGCCAGGGGGGGAGAGACCCAGTACTTC
TRBV6-5	-	TRBJ2-5	-	16	CASSYSPAGGQETQYF	TGTGCCAGCAGTTACTCGCCCGCAGGAGGCCAAGAGACCCAGTACTTC
TRBV7-9	few	TRBJ2-7	TRBD1	17	CSSSLRGGGTGDYEQYF	TGTTCCAGCAGCCTCCGAGGGGGGGGGACAGGGGACTACGAGCAGTACTTC
TRBV6-5	-	TRBJ2-5	TRBD1	15	CASSYTGGLQETQYF	TGTGCCAGCAGTTATACAGGGGGCCTACAAGAGACCCAGTACTTC
TRBV7-3	once	TRBJ2-1	TRBD1	16	CASSLMYQGVDNEQFF	TGTGCCAGCAGCTTAATGTACCAGGGGGTTGACAATGAGCAGTTCTTC
TRBV5-1	-	TRBJ1-2	TRBD1	16	CASSFSAGGDIYGYTF	TGCGCCAGCAGCTTCTCGGCAGGGGGAGACATCTATGGCTACACCTTC
TRBV7-3	once	TRBJ2-7	TRBD1	13	CASSTGQGYEQYF	TGTGCCAGCAGCACAGGACAGGGCTACGAGCAGTACTTC
TRBV25-1	-	TRBJ2-1	-	16	CASSDARGSSYNEQFF	TGTGCCAGCAGTGACGCTCGGGGGAGCTCCTACAATGAGCAGTTCTTC
TRBV5-1	-	TRBJ2-3	-	15	CASSLGGSQADTQYF	TGCGCCAGCAGCTTGGGGGGCAGTCAAGCAGATACGCAGTATTTT
TRBV13	once	TRBJ2-2	-	16	CASIRVGGRNTGELFF	TGTGCCAGCATCCGCGTCGGGGGTCGTAACACCGGGGAGCTGTTTTTT
TRBV5-6	-	TRBJ1-3	-	13	CASSRGRGNTIYF	TGTGCCAGCAGCCGCGGGAGGGGAAACACCATATATTTT
TRBV7-8	-	TRBJ2-3	-	15	CASSYGSGLTDTQYF	TGTGCCAGCAGCTACGGTAGCGGTCTCACAGATACGCAGTATTTT
TRBV9	once	TRBJ1-1	TRBD1	16	CASSVRSTGMNTEAFF	TGTGCCAGCAGCGTACGGTCGACAGGGATGAACACTGAAGCTTTCTTT
TRBV5-1	-	TRBJ2-6	-	18	CASSRDSLSHSGANVLTF	TGCGCCAGCAGCCGTGACAGCCTATCCCACTCTGGGGCCAACGTCCTGACTTTC
TRBV9	-	TRBJ2-1	TRBD2	16	CASNHHGVAGLNEQFF	TGTGCCAGCAATCACCACGGGGTAGCGGGACTCAATGAGCAGTTCTTC
TRBV5-5	-	TRBJ1-1	-	15	CASSLRSPGGTEAFF	TGTGCCAGCAGCTTGCGCAGTCCGGGGGGCACTGAAGCTTTCTTT
TRBV18	once	TRBJ2-5	-	14	CASSPGAPGETQYF	TGTGCCAGCTCACCAGGGGCCCCCGGAGAGACCCAGTACTTC
TRBV28	-	TRBJ1-2	TRBD1	15	CASSPYLRDRYGYTF	TGTGCCAGCAGTCCCTACCTACGGGACAGGTACGGCTACACCTTC
TRBV5-8	-	TRBJ1-1	-	13	CASSLVEETEAFF	TGTGCCAGCAGCTTGGTCGAAGAGACTGAAGCTTTCTTT
TRBV6-1	few	TRBJ1-1	TRBD1	15	CASRGGNRGTAEAFF	TGTGCCAGCAGAGGGGGGAACAGGGGGACAGCTGAAGCTTTCTTT
TRBV7-9	-	TRBJ2-5	TRBD2	16	CASSLRPAGVWETQYF	TGTGCCAGCAGCTTAAGACCGGCGGGGGTTTGGGAGACCCAGTACTTC
TRBV28	once	TRBJ2-2	-	18	CASSLLTERVVGTGELFF	TGTGCCAGCAGTTTATTGACTGAGAGGGTGGTGGGCACCGGGGAGCTGTTTTTT
TRBV6-1	-	TRBJ1-3	TRBD1	14	CASSGQGAGNTIYF	TGTGCCAGCAGTGGACAGGGGGCTGGAAACACCATATATTTT
TRBV6-5	-	TRBJ1-1	-	13	CASSFSQNTEAFF	TGTGCCAGCAGTTTCTCACAGAACACTGAAGCTTTCTTT
TRBV5-6	once	TRBJ1-3	-	14	CASSPSSSGNTIYF	TGTGCCAGCAGCCCCTCGAGCTCTGGAAACACCATATATTTT
TRBV19	-	TRBJ1-2	-	13	CASNAQGTYGYTF	TGTGCCAGTAACGCTCAGGGGACCTATGGCTACACCTTC
TRBV9	-	TRBJ2-1	TRBD2	15	CASSVLAEPYNEQFF	TGTGCCAGCAGCGTACTAGCGGAACCTTACAATGAGCAGTTCTTC
TRBV6-1	-	TRBJ1-5	TRBD1	13	CASSNRGGQPQHF	TGTGCCAGCAGCAACAGGGGGGGCCAGCCCCAGCATTTT
TRBV12-5	-	TRBJ2-1	-	11	CASGSGAKEFF	TGTGCTAGTGGCTCGGGAGCCAAGGAGTTCTTC
TRBV10-3	-	TRBJ2-1	-	18	CAISESYRARLKDNEQFF	TGTGCCATCAGTGAGTCATACAGGGCAAGACTTAAGGACAATGAGCAGTTCTTC